This T cell receptor (beta chain) was captured in a study of CD8+ T cells in alopecia areata. Study observations and caveats: Clonality in lesional scalp, especially alopecia totalis/universalis, exceeded that of normal scalp.

Concerning this clone itself: Its antigen is still unknown.

Trimming removed 0 bases from V and 7 bases from J, with 10 bases in between. The CDR3 sequence is 14 residues long. CDR1 is ENHRY and CDR2 is SYGVKD in the germline V gene. Extraction and reverse transcription of RNA yielded cDNA as the sequencing template. Data came from immunoSEQ multiplex PCR; TCRdb stores just in-frame clones and leaves some out. Of approximately 180,000 clones listed, about 66% were seen once; the top ten hold roughly an eighth. This specimen was CD8+ T cells sorted from blood, taken at week 0. This sequence was found in a human donor with alopecia areata. This chain joins TRBV10-3 and TRBJ1-5, with a tentative D call TRBD1 (6 bases). CDR3 sequence: CAISESQGGQPQHF. In DNA, the CDR3 is TGTGCCATCAGTGAGTCACAGGGTGGACAGCCCCAGCATTTT.